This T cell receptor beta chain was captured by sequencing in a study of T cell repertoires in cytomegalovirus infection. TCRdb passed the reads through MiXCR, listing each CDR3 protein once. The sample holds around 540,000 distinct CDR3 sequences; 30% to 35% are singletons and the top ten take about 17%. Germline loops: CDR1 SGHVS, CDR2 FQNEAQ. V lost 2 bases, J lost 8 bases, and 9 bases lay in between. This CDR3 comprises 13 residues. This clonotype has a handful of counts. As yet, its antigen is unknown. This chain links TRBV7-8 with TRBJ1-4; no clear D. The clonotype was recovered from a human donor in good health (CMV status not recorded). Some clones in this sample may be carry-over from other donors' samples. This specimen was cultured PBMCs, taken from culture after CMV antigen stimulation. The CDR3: CASSLTSREKLFF. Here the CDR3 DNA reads TGTGCCAGCAGCTTAACAAGTCGGGAAAAACTGTTTTTT. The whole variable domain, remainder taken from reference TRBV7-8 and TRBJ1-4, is GAGVSQSPRYKVAKRGQDVALRCDPISGHVSLFWYQQALGQGPEFLTYFQNEAQLDKSGLPSDRFFAERPEGSVSTLKIQRTQQEDSAVYLCASSLTSREKLFFGSGTQLSVL.